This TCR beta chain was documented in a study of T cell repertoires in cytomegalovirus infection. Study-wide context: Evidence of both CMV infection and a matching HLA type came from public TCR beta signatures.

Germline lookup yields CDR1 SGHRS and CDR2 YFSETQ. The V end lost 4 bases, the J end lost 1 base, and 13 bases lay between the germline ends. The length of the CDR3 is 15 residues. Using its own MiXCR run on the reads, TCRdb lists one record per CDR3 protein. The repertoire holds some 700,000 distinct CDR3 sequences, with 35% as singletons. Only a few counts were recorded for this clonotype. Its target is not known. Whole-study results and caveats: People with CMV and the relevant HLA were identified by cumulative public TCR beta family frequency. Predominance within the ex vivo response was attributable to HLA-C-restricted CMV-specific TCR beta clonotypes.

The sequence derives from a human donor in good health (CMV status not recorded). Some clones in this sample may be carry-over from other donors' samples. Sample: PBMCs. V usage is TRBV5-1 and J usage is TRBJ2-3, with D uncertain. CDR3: CASSLRNMGTDTQYF. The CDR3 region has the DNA TGCGCCAGCAGCCTACGAAACATGGGCACAGATACGCAGTATTTT.